These 30 T cell receptor beta chains share one sample of origin, sequenced in a study of PD-1 blockade in classical Hodgkin lymphoma (dated by TCRdb to between 2020 and 2021). The library was prepared using the immunoSEQ multiplex PCR assay. In TCRdb, the immuneACCESS table is reduced to in-frame sequences with V and J assigned. These tables do not hold every clone; where another copy was compared, an unresolved V gene accounts for under half, and the others remain unexplained. This sample gives about 41,000 clones in total; 76% of them show up just once. About 22% of the sample goes to the ten largest clones. The sample's time point label, decoded: cycle 1 day 1 (C1D1), immediately before nivolumab initiation. All trial patients had relapsed after autologous stem cell transplantation, with cohorts A, B and C differing in prior brentuximab vedotin exposure. Sequencing used peripheral blood mononuclear cells (PBMCs), obtained at baseline. The origin of the receptors is a human donor with classical Hodgkin lymphoma.

This chain links TRBV19 with TRBJ1-4, with TRBD1 matching 7 bases. The germline V gene has CDR1 LNHDA and CDR2 SQIVND (reference sequence). This CDR3 region has 15 residues. With 10 bases clipped from V and 7 bases from J, the junction kept 15 bases outside the gene matches. The CDR3 coding sequence is TGTGCCACCCAACCCCGACAGGGAATGGGTGAAAAACTGTTTTTT. This encodes CATQPRQGMGEKLFF.

This sequence joins TRBV6-6 and TRBJ1-2; D unclear. Germline V lookup: CDR1 MNHNY, CDR2 SVGAGI (reference sequence). The CDR3 extends over 13 amino acids. The germline V and J ends were trimmed by 5 bases and 3 bases, with 10 bases remaining between them. The CDR3: CASSPTPDYGYTF. The CDR3 region has the DNA TGTGCCAGCAGTCCCACCCCTGACTATGGCTACACCTTC.

CDR3 sequence: CASSDSPSGSSYEQYF. CDR3 DNA: TGTGCCAGCAGTGATTCCCCCTCCGGGAGCTCCTACGAGCAGTACTTC. The chain recombines TRBV6-1 with TRBJ2-7; D possibly corresponds to TRBD2 (6 bases). Trimming pared 3 bases from V and 0 bases from J, leaving 15 bases between. The CDR3 has 16 amino acids. Germline-derived CDR1 and CDR2 are MNHNS and SASEGT.

This chain links TRBV5-4 with TRBJ2-2; TRBD2 is a possible D gene (5 bases). Germline V gene data show CDR1 as SGHNT and CDR2 as YYREEE (reference sequence). The CDR3 length is 14 residues. Trimming stripped 5 bases from V and 6 bases from J, with 14 bases between. CDR3 in DNA: TGTGCCAGCAGGACTATCGATAGGGCCGGGGAGCTGTTTTTT. This codes for CASRTIDRAGELFF.

The J gene is TRBJ1-1, the V gene TRBV7-6; the D is unclear. The germline V and J ends were trimmed by 0 bases and 7 bases, with 9 bases remaining between them. The germline V gene has CDR1 SGHVS and CDR2 FNYEAQ. The CDR3 contains 13 residues. This chain's CDR3 is CASSLATRGEAFF. The CDR3 nucleotides are TGTGCCAGCAGCTTAGCGACACGGGGTGAAGCTTTCTTT.

This sequence joins TRBV27 and TRBJ2-2, with TRBD1 as a possible D gene (6 bases). Between the trimmed V and J ends, which lost 2 bases and 4 bases, there was a span of 14 bases. CDR1 MNHEY and CDR2 SMNVEV come from the germline V gene (reference sequence). The CDR3 length is 16 residues. The CDR3 loop reads CASSLKGQRFTGELFF. The CDR3 DNA is TGTGCCAGCAGTTTAAAAGGACAGAGGTTCACCGGGGAGCTGTTTTTT.

The V call is TRBV9, the J call TRBJ2-3, with D maybe TRBD2 (6 bases). There are 15 residues in the CDR3. Germline V gene data show CDR1 as SGDLS and CDR2 as YYNGEE. Deletions cut 4 bases from V and 0 bases from J, with 12 bases between. The CDR3 DNA sequence: TGTGCCAGCAGCCCGTCGGGACTCAGCACAGATACGCAGTATTTT. Protein: CASSPSGLSTDTQYF.

The J gene is TRBJ1-5, the V gene TRBV5-6; D is ambiguous. Trimming removed 5 bases from V and 3 bases from J, with 18 bases in between. CDR3 size: 16 residues. The germline V gene encodes CDR1 SGHDT and CDR2 YYEEEE. CDR3 sequence reads: CASRPWVGSLNQPQHF. CDR3 DNA sequence: TGTGCCAGCAGACCCTGGGTTGGCTCCCTCAATCAGCCCCAGCATTTT. Looking up the rest from reference TRBV5-6 and TRBJ1-5 gives the full variable domain: DAGVTQSPTHLIKTRGQQVTLRCSPKSGHDTVSWYQQALGQGPQFIFQYYEEEERQRGNFPDRFSGHQFPNYSSELNVNALLLGDSALYLCASRPWVGSLNQPQHFGDGTRLSIL.

The chain employs TRBV7-8 and TRBJ2-3; D is uncertain. Deletions cut 4 bases from V and 0 bases from J, with 8 bases between. CDR1 and CDR2 (germline): SGHVS, FQNEAQ. CDR3 size: 14 residues. CDR3 in DNA: TGTGCCAGCAGCTCGCGGCAGAGCACAGATACGCAGTATTTT. It codes for CASSSRQSTDTQYF.

The chain links TRBV27 to TRBJ1-1; D is possibly TRBD1 (6 bases). Trimming took 3 bases from V and 1 from J, leaving 9 bases between them. CDR3 length: 14 amino acids. CDR1 is MNHEY, CDR2 SMNVEV, per germline (reference sequence). The CDR3 nucleotides read TGTGCCAGCAGTTTCGTGGGACAGAACACTGAAGCTTTCTTT. Encoded protein: CASSFVGQNTEAFF.

The chain is built from TRBV5-6 and TRBJ2-7, with D perhaps given as TRBD1 or TRBD2 (6 bases each). CDR1 is SGHDT, CDR2 YYEEEE, per germline. V dropped 2 bases and J dropped 1 base, with 10 bases sitting between them. This CDR3 is built from 14 residues. In nucleotides, the CDR3 is TGTGCCAGCAGCTTAACGGGGGCTTCCTACGAGCAGTACTTC. It is translated as CASSLTGASYEQYF.

V usage is TRBV6-5 and J usage is TRBJ1-3; TRBD1 might be the D (6 bases). This CDR3 spans 16 amino acids. Trimming stripped 2 bases from V and 0 bases from J, with 11 bases between. Germline V gene lookup returns CDR1 MNHEY and CDR2 SVGAGI. This CDR3 is CASSYLGQSSGNTIYF. CDR3 in DNA: TGTGCCAGCAGTTACCTCGGACAGAGCTCTGGAAACACCATATATTTT.

The CDR3 nucleotides are TGTGCCTGGAGTGATTACCCAGGGGGGTCCACCGGGGAGCTGTTTTTT. This encodes CAWSDYPGGSTGELFF. The J gene is TRBJ2-2, the V gene TRBV30, with D maybe TRBD1 (7 bases). CDR1 GTSNPN and CDR2 SVGIG come from the germline V gene (reference sequence). The CDR3 runs to 16 residues. V shed 1 base and J shed 4 bases, with 16 bases lying between them.

J is TRBJ2-5 and V is TRBV6-6, with 11 bases aligning to TRBD2. The CDR3 loop spans 15 amino acids. The ends lost 7 bases at V and 1 base at J; junction bases unmatched: 5. Germline CDR1 is MNHNY and CDR2 is SVGAGI (reference sequence). The CDR3 bases are TGTGCCAGCACTATGGGACTAGCGGTCCAAGAGACCCAGTACTTC. This codes for CASTMGLAVQETQYF.

This chain connects TRBV19 to TRBJ1-4; TRBD1 aligns across 7 bases. CDR1 and CDR2 from the germline V gene are LNHDA and SQIVND (reference sequence). Trimming at V came to 3 bases and at J to 4 bases, leaving 5 bases not matched to a gene. The CDR3 extends over 15 amino acids. This CDR3 is CASSMDRLLNEKLFF. CDR3 nucleotide sequence: TGTGCCAGTAGTATGGACAGGCTCCTTAATGAAAAACTGTTTTTT. The full variable domain, completed using reference TRBV19 and TRBJ1-4, is DGGITQSPKYLFRKEGQNVTLSCEQNLNHDAMYWYRQDPGQGLRLIYYSQIVNDFQKGDIAEGYSVSREKKESFPLTVTSAQKNPTAFYLCASSMDRLLNEKLFFGSGTQLSVL.

V is TRBV5-5 and J is TRBJ2-7; D possibly matches TRBD1 or TRBD2 (5 bases each). The germline gives CDR1 SGHKS, CDR2 YYEKEE (reference sequence). Trimming took 0 bases from V and 1 from J, leaving 11 bases between them. The CDR3 extends over 15 amino acids. In DNA form, the CDR3 reads TGTGCCAGCAGCTTGGATACGGGGCCTTCCTACGAGCAGTACTTC. It encodes CASSLDTGPSYEQYF.

J is TRBJ2-2 and V is TRBV19, with D possibly being TRBD1 or TRBD2 (5 bases each). Germline V gene data show CDR1 as LNHDA and CDR2 as SQIVND (reference sequence). Trimming pared 7 bases from V and 0 bases from J, leaving 12 bases between. This CDR3 has 15 residues. CDR3 region: CASNGAAANTGELFF. DNA of the CDR3: TGTGCCAGTAACGGGGCAGCTGCGAACACCGGGGAGCTGTTTTTT.

V is TRBV28 and J is TRBJ2-1; D perhaps matches TRBD2 (6 bases). Trimming stripped 3 bases from V and 8 bases from J, with 14 bases between. The CDR3 runs to 14 residues. CDR1 MDHEN and CDR2 SYDVKM come from the germline V gene. CDR3 region: CASSLAGSSDEQFF. Written as DNA, the CDR3 is TGTGCCAGCAGTTTGGCGGGGAGCTCCGATGAGCAGTTCTTC.

V gene TRBV19 combines with J gene TRBJ2-7; TRBD2 agrees at 15 bases. The CDR3 runs to 15 residues. With 5 bases clipped from V and 4 bases from J, the junction kept 3 bases outside the gene matches. Germline CDR1 is LNHDA and CDR2 is SQIVND (reference sequence). CDR3 coding DNA: TGTGCCAGTAGTCCCGGACTAGCGGGAGGGTACGAGCAGTACTTC. Protein sequence: CASSPGLAGGYEQYF.

This chain links TRBV6-1 with TRBJ2-7; maybe TRBD2 (6 bases). V was pared by 5 bases and J by 6 bases, with 8 bases between. The CDR3 is 11 residues long. Germline V CDR1 and CDR2: MNHNS, SASEGT. CDR3 nucleotide sequence: TGTGCCAGCAGTAGGAGGGGCGAGCAGTACTTC. This codes for CASSRRGEQYF.

The rearrangement uses TRBV4-1 and TRBJ1-1; unclear D gene. The CDR3 totals 16 residues. The germline V gene encodes CDR1 MGHRA and CDR2 YSYEKL. V gave up 1 base and J gave up 0 bases, with 12 bases separating them. The CDR3 DNA is TGCGCCAGCAGCCAAGGTCTAGCACACATGAACACTGAAGCTTTCTTT. It specifies CASSQGLAHMNTEAFF.

The chain links TRBV30 to TRBJ1-2; D perhaps matches TRBD1 (5 bases). CDR1 is GTSNPN, CDR2 SVGIG, per germline (reference sequence). The CDR3 extends over 15 amino acids. The ends were cut back, 2 bases at V and 6 bases at J, with 19 bases in the middle. CDR3 in amino acids: CAWSLLGRGADGYTF. The CDR3, as DNA: TGTGCCTGGAGTCTATTAGGCCGCGGGGCGGATGGCTACACCTTC.

The chain combines TRBV2 with TRBJ1-1; D gene unclear. Per germline, CDR1 SNHLY and CDR2 FYNNEI. The V end lost 0 bases, the J end lost 4 bases, and 6 bases lay between the germline ends. CDR3 size: 13 residues. CDR3 residues: CASSEAEGTEAFF. DNA for the CDR3: TGTGCCAGCAGTGAAGCGGAGGGCACTGAAGCTTTCTTT.

The chain has TRBV11-2 and TRBJ1-5; 8 bases agree with TRBD1. Germline lookup yields CDR1 SGHAT and CDR2 FQNNGV. The CDR3 runs to 16 residues. The ends lost 1 base at V and 3 bases at J; junction bases unmatched: 5. CDR3 sequence reads: CASSLGRQGLNQPQHF. Written as DNA, the CDR3 is TGTGCCAGCAGCTTAGGGCGACAGGGGCTCAATCAGCCCCAGCATTTT.

This chain uses TRBV2 with TRBJ2-1; D remains unclear. The CDR3 runs to 12 residues. Trimming took 6 bases from V and 9 from J, leaving 12 bases between them. Germline CDR1 and CDR2: SNHLY and FYNNEI. CDR3 region: CASRPLSAEQFF. The CDR3 bases are TGTGCCAGCAGGCCCCTAAGTGCTGAGCAGTTCTTC.

V and J are TRBV7-6 and TRBJ1-3; D may be TRBD1 (5 bases). CDR3 length equals 15 residues. Trimming took off 0 bases at V and 2 bases at J, with 8 bases between the two ends. Germline V gives CDR1 SGHVS, CDR2 FNYEAQ. For the CDR3, the DNA is TGTGCCAGCAGCTTAGCTCCAGGGCCTGGAAACACCATATATTTT. This sequence encodes CASSLAPGPGNTIYF.

CDR3 coding DNA: TGTGCCAGCAGTTCGGGGGCTGGGGCCAACGTCCTGACTTTC. Protein product: CASSSGAGANVLTF. V gene TRBV6-4 combines with J gene TRBJ2-6, with D perhaps matching TRBD2 (6 bases). The V and J ends lost 5 bases and 2 bases respectively, with 7 bases between them. Germline loops: CDR1 MRHNA, CDR2 SNTAGT. This CDR3 has 14 amino acids.

This chain links TRBV28 with TRBJ1-2; D unclear. This CDR3 contains 13 residues. Germline V gene data show CDR1 as MDHEN and CDR2 as SYDVKM. V lost 11 bases and J lost 2, with 15 bases in between. The CDR3 nucleotides are TGTGCCGCCTGGGGTTTTCCCAACTATGGCTACACCTTC. This translates into CAAWGFPNYGYTF.

The J gene is TRBJ2-5, the V gene TRBV7-2; 8 bases agree with TRBD2. The J call is in doubt because the DNA end fits TRBJ2-7 better. The germline gives CDR1 SGHTA, CDR2 FQGNSA. CDR3 length: 16 residues. The CDR3 DNA is TGTGCCAGCAGCCTAGTGGGGGGGACTAGCTCCTACGAGCAGTACTTC. Encoded protein: CASSLVGGTSSYEQYF.

The chain recombines TRBV30 with TRBJ1-4; D perhaps matches TRBD1 (5 bases). Germline CDR1 is GTSNPN and CDR2 is SVGIG (reference sequence). Trimming took 3 bases from V and 4 from J, leaving 15 bases between them. There are 15 residues in the CDR3. The CDR3 sequence is CAWSPWDGINEKLFF. The CDR3 bases are TGTGCCTGGAGCCCTTGGGACGGTATTAATGAAAAACTGTTTTTT.